A selection of T cell receptor beta chains follows, all from one sample in a study of T cell responses to AZD1222 COVID-19 vaccine. The repertoire was sequenced with immunoSEQ multiplex PCR; TCRdb's copy has only in-frame clones and lacks some. Of roughly 130,000 clones detected, 91% appear once; the ten largest clones hold around 8%. The sample in question was peripheral blood, obtained 28 days after the second dose of the MenACWY control vaccine. The receptors originated from an adult who received the MenACWY meningococcal vaccine as a control. The CDR3 runs from the conserved cysteine through the conserved F or W.

j_call,v_call,cdr3_aa
TRBJ1-2,TRBV19,CASSIHGPSYGYTF
TRBJ2-5,TRBV25-1,CASERELETQYF
TRBJ1-1,TRBV4-3,CASSQTARDAEAFF
TRBJ2-5,TRBV5-1,CASSLDLAGAETQYF
TRBJ1-5,TRBV7-2,CASSFSVNQPQHF
TRBJ2-3,TRBV2,CASMKTGIADTQYF
TRBJ2-1,TRBV18,CASSPPSRGGNNEQFF
TRBJ2-3,TRBV5-6,CASSSTMRAGTTDTQYF
TRBJ2-3,TRBV5-1,CASSLTDTQYF
TRBJ2-2,TRBV19,CASSISTNTGELFF
TRBJ2-2,TRBV23-1,CASSHWTPNTGELFF
TRBJ2-5,TRBV18,CASSDRVQETQYF
TRBJ1-5,TRBV10-3,CAISGDRGNQPQHF
TRBJ2-7,TRBV5-6,CASSQPGTGAEQYF
TRBJ1-3,TRBV28,CASSLGQLAFGNTIYF
TRBJ1-2,TRBV6-5,CASSSSSYGYTF
TRBJ2-3,TRBV9,CASSVLRTDTDTQYF
TRBJ2-7,TRBV7-2,CASSSPSTGTGYEQYF
TRBJ2-3,TRBV28,CASSESGRAWSDTQYF
TRBJ2-3,TRBV7-2,CASSLVSGGDTQYF
TRBJ2-2,TRBV7-3,CASSLAAGYGTGELFF
TRBJ1-1,TRBV28,CASISPGVTEAFF